These 11 T cell receptor beta chains originate from one sample sequenced in a study of blood T cell repertoires in COVID-19. Sequencing used immunoSEQ multiplex PCR; TCRdb keeps in-frame clones, though not all of them. The sample holds about 190,000 clones, 86% seen once. The sample consisted of PBMCs or T cells enriched from blood (not recorded which). The receptors come from a woman between 35 and 50 years old in a cohort exposed to, infected with or recovered from COVID-19 (not recorded which).

The gene calls are TRBV12-3 or TRBV12-4 and TRBJ2-1; D perhaps matches TRBD1 (5 bases). This CDR3 comprises 12 residues. V gave up 7 bases and J gave up 3 bases, with 7 bases separating them. The CDR3 reads CASTQGYNEQFF. CDR3 DNA sequence: TGTGCCAGCACCCAGGGCTACAATGAGCAGTTCTTC.

The V gene is TRBV10-2, the J gene TRBJ2-7, with TRBD1 matching over 11 bases. Germline V gives CDR1 WSHSY, CDR2 SAAADI. V shed 3 bases, J shed 2 bases, and the junction held 6 bases outside the gene matches. The CDR3 has 16 amino acids. Written as DNA, the CDR3 is TGCGCCAGCAGTGACCCTGGGACAGGGGGGACCTACGAGCAGTACTTC. It is translated as CASSDPGTGGTYEQYF.

V usage is TRBV4-2 and J usage is TRBJ2-6, with D perhaps TRBD2 (7 bases). The CDR3 is made up of 19 amino acids. The V and J ends lost 2 bases and 0 bases respectively, with 17 bases between them. CDR1 and CDR2 from the germline V gene are LGHNA and YNFKEQ. The CDR3 nucleotides are TGTGCCAGCAGCCAACAAGAAGAGGGGGGGAGCTCTGGGGCCAACGTCCTGACTTTC. Translated, it gives CASSQQEEGGSSGANVLTF.

This clone showed up just once. J is TRBJ1-6 and V is TRBV9; D might be TRBD1 (5 bases). Germline CDR1 SGDLS, CDR2 YYNGEE. Trimming shortened V by 0 bases and J by 8 bases, and 12 bases separated the two germline ends. The CDR3 has 15 residues. The CDR3 reads CASSVDPREDSPLHF. The DNA for the CDR3 is TGTGCCAGCAGCGTAGACCCCAGGGAGGATTCACCCCTCCACTTT.

This clone was found once. The chain carries TRBV5-1 and TRBJ2-7, with 14 bases that match TRBD2. The CDR3 consists of 16 residues. Germline CDR1 is SGHRS and CDR2 is YFSETQ. Unmatched junction bases numbered 5, after V lost 0 bases and J lost 6 bases. In nucleotides, the CDR3 is TGCGCCAGCAGCTTGGCCGGACTAGCGGGAGGAACCGAGCAGTACTTC. It translates to CASSLAGLAGGTEQYF. Based on the CDR3 plus reference TRBV5-1 and TRBJ2-7, the full variable domain is KAGVTQTPRYLIKTRGQQVTLSCSPISGHRSVSWYQQTPGQGLQFLFEYFSETQRNKGNFPGRFSGRQFSNSRSEMNVSTLELGDSALYLCASSLAGLAGGTEQYFGPGTRLTVT.

The chain employs TRBV23-1 and TRBJ2-7; TRBD2 agrees at 9 bases. TRBV23-1 belongs to the ORF category, with a function that is uncertain. CDR3 length equals 16 residues. The V segment lost 2 bases and the J segment 7 bases; nucleotides outside the gene matches: 12. Here the CDR3 DNA reads TGCGCCAGCAGTCAAGTCATCGGGACTAGCAGTGTAGAGCAGTACTTC. Its translation is CASSQVIGTSSVEQYF.

As regards this clone: Other DNA sequences within the sample encode an identical CDR3. The rearrangement joins TRBV3-1 (or the pseudogene TRBV3-2) to TRBJ2-7; TRBD2 is a possible D gene (5 bases). Between the trimmed V and J ends, which lost 0 bases and 3 bases, there was a span of 6 bases. The CDR3 has 13 amino acids. Germline loops: CDR1 LGHDT, CDR2 YNNKEL (reference sequence). This CDR3 is CASSQERGYEQYF. Here the CDR3 DNA reads TGTGCCAGCAGCCAAGAACGGGGCTACGAGCAGTACTTC.

The chain joins TRBV28 to TRBJ2-1; D might be TRBD2 (7 bases). The CDR3 consists of 15 residues. V was pared by 6 bases and J by 9 bases, with 21 bases between. Looked up from germline, CDR1 is MDHEN and CDR2 is SYDVKM. The CDR3 DNA sequence: TGTGCCAGCAGGTGGGGCGGGGGCGCAGGTGTTGAGCAGTTCTTC. Translation gives CASRWGGGAGVEQFF. The complete variable domain, with remaining parts taken from reference TRBV28 and TRBJ2-1, reads DVKVTQSSRYLVKRTGEKVFLECVQDMDHENMFWYRQDPGLGLRLIYFSYDVKMKEKGDIPEGYSVSREKKERFSLILESASTNQTSMYLCASRWGGGAGVEQFFGPGTRLTVL.

V and J are TRBV12-3 or TRBV12-4 and TRBJ2-1, with D uncertain. This CDR3 contains 12 residues. V was trimmed by 6 bases and J by 3 bases, leaving 6 bases between them. CDR3: CASRLNYNEQFF. The CDR3 DNA is TGTGCCAGCAGACTGAACTACAATGAGCAGTTCTTC.

This clone was picked up a small number of times. V gene TRBV11-2 combines with J gene TRBJ1-2; TRBD1 might be the D (6 bases). Looked up from germline, CDR1 is SGHAT and CDR2 is FQNNGV. The CDR3 is made up of 15 amino acids. V gave up 5 bases and J gave up 6 bases, with 19 bases separating them. In DNA form, the CDR3 reads TGTGCCAGCAGCATGGCGGGGGGGCTAGGGAATGGCTACACCTTC. Translation: CASSMAGGLGNGYTF.

The chain couples TRBV5-5 to TRBJ2-3, with a possible D match to TRBD1 (5 bases). Germline CDR1 SGHKS, CDR2 YYEKEE (reference sequence). The CDR3 extends over 17 amino acids. V lost 0 bases and J 2 bases, leaving 16 bases between the germline ends. The CDR3 reads CASSLGGQQAPTDTQYF. CDR3 DNA sequence: TGTGCCAGCAGCTTGGGAGGACAACAAGCCCCCACAGATACGCAGTATTTT.